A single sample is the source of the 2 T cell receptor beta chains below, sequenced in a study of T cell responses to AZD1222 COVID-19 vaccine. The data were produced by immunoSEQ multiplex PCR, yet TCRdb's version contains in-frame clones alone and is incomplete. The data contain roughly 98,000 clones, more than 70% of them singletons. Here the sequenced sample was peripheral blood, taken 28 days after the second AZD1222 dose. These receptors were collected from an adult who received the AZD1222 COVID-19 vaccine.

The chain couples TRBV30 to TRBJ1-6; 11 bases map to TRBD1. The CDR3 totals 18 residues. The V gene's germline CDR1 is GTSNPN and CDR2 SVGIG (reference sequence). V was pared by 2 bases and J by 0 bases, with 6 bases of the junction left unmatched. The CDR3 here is CAWSSGTGGSSYNSPLHF. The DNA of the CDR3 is TGTGCCTGGAGTTCCGGGACAGGGGGGAGCTCCTATAATTCACCCCTCCACTTT.

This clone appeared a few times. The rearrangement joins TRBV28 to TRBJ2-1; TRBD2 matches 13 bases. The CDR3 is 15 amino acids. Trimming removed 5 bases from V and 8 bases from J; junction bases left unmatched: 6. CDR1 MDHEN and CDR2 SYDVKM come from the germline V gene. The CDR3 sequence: CASSVRLAGGHEQFF. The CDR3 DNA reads TGTGCCAGCAGTGTAAGACTAGCGGGAGGACATGAGCAGTTCTTC.